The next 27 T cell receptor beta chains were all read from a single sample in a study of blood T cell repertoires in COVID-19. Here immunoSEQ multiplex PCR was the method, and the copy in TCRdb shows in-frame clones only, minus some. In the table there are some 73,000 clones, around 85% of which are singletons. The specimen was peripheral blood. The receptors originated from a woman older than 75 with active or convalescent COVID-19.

The DNA of the CDR3 is TGTGCCAGCAGCGTATTAGCGGGGGGGCGAGTAGATACGCAGTATTTT. This codes for CASSVLAGGRVDTQYF. The chain employs TRBV9 and TRBJ2-3; 11 nucleotides align to TRBD2. This CDR3 comprises 16 residues. The V segment lost 1 base and the J segment 5 bases; nucleotides outside the gene matches: 6. CDR1 and CDR2 from the germline V gene are SGDLS and YYNGEE.

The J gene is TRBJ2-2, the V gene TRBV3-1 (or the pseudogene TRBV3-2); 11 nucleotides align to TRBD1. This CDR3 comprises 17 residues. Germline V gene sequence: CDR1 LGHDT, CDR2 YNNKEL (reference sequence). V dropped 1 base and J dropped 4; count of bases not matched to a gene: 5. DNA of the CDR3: TGTGCCAGCAGCCAAGTTGGACAGGGGGCGCGCACCGGGGAGCTGTTTTTT. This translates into CASSQVGQGARTGELFF.

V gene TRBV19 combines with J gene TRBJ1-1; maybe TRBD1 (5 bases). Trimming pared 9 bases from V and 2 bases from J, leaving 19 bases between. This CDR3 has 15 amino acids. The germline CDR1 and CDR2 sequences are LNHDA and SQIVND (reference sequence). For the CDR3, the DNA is TGTGCCAGCCGACCGTCCGGGCAGGGAAACACTGAAGCTTTCTTT. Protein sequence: CASRPSGQGNTEAFF. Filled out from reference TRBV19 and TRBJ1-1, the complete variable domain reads DGGITQSPKYLFRKEGQNVTLSCEQNLNHDAMYWYRQDPGQGLRLIYYSQIVNDFQKGDIAEGYSVSREKKESFPLTVTSAQKNPTAFYLCASRPSGQGNTEAFFGQGTRLTVV.

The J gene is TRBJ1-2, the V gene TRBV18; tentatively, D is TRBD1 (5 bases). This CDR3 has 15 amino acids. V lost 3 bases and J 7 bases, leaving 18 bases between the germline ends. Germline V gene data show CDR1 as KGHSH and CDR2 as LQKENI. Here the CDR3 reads CASSPEPDSWSGYTF. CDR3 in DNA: TGTGCCAGCTCACCCGAACCAGACAGTTGGAGTGGCTACACCTTC.

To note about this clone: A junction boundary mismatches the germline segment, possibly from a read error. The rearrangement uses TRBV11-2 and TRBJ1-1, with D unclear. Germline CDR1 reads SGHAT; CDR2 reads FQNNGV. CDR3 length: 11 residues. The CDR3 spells CASSLGPGGVF. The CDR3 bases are TGTGCCAGCAGCTTAGGACCGGGTGGAGTCTTT.

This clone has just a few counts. CDR3 nucleotide sequence: TGTGCCAGCACCGCGGGGGGCCGGGTCACAGATACGCAGTATTTT. Translated: CASTAGGRVTDTQYF. The chain employs TRBV13 and TRBJ2-3; TRBD2 agrees at 8 bases. The CDR3 length is 15 residues. Germline CDR1 reads PRHDT; CDR2 reads FYEKMQ (reference sequence). The V segment lost 7 bases and the J segment 2 bases; nucleotides outside the gene matches: 8.

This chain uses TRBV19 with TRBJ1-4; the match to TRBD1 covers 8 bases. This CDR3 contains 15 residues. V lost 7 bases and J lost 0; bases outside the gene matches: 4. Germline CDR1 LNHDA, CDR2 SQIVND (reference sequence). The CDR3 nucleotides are TGTGCCAGTATGACAGGGGATGCAACTAATGAAAAACTGTTTTTT. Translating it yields CASMTGDATNEKLFF.

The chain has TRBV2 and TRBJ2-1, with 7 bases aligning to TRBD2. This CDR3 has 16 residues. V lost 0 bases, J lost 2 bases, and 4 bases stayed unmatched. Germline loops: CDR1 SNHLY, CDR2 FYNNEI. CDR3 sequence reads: CASSEASGGAYNEQFF. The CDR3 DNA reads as TGTGCCAGCAGTGAAGCTTCGGGGGGAGCCTACAATGAGCAGTTCTTC.

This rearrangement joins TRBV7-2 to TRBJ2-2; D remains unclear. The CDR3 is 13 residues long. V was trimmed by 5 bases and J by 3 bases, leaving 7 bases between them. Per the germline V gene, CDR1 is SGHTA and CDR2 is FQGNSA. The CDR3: CASSATYTGELFF. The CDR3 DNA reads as TGTGCCAGCAGCGCGACTTACACCGGGGAGCTGTTTTTT.

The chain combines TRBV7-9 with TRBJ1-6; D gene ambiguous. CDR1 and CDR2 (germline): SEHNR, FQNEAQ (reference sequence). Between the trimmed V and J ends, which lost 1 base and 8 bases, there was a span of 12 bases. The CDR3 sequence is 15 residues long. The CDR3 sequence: CASSLVDLSYSPLHF. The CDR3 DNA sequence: TGTGCCAGCAGCTTAGTAGACTTGTCGTATTCACCCCTCCACTTT.

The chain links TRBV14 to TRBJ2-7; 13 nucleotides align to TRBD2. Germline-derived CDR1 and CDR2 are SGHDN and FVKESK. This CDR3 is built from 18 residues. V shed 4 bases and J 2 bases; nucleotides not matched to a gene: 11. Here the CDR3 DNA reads TGTGCCAGCAGCCCGGGACTAGCGGGGCACCAGAAGACCTACGAGCAGTACTTC. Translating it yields CASSPGLAGHQKTYEQYF.

As DNA, the CDR3 is TGTGCCAGCAGCCAAGGACAGGGGCCGGAGACCCAGTACTTC. This codes for CASSQGQGPETQYF. The chain joins TRBV4-2 to TRBJ2-5; TRBD1 aligns across 8 bases. The CDR3 runs to 14 residues. With V trimmed by 1 base and J by 5 bases, 3 bases remained unmatched. Germline assignment: CDR1 LGHNA and CDR2 YNFKEQ.

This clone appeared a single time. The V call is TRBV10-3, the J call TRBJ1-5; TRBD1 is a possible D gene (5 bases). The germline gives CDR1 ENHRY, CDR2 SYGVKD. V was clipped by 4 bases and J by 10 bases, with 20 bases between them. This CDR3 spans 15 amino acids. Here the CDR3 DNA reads TGTGCCATCAGTGCCCAGGCGGGGGACCAGGACCCCCAGCATTTT. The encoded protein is CAISAQAGDQDPQHF.

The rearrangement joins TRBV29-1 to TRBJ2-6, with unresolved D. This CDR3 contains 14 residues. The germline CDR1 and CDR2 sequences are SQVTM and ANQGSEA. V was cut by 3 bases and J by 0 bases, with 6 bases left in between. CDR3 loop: CSVDLFSGANVLTF. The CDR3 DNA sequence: TGCAGCGTTGATCTTTTCTCTGGGGCCAACGTCCTGACTTTC.

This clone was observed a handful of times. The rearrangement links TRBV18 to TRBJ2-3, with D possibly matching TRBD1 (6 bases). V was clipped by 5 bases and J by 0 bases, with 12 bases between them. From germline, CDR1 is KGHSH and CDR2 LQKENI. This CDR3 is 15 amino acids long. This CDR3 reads CASSGDMASTDTQYF. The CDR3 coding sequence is TGTGCCAGCTCAGGGGACATGGCTAGCACAGATACGCAGTATTTT.

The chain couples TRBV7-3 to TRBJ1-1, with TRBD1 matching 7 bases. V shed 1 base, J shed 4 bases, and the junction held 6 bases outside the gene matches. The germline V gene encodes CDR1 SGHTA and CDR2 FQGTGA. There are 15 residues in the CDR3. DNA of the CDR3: TGTGCCAGCAGCTTAATGGGACAGTTGAGCACTGAAGCTTTCTTT. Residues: CASSLMGQLSTEAFF. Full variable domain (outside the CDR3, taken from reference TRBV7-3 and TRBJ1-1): GAGVSQTPSNKVTEKGKYVELRCDPISGHTALYWYRQSLGQGPEFLIYFQGTGAADDSGLPNDRFFAVRPEGSVSTLKIQRTERGDSAVYLCASSLMGQLSTEAFFGQGTRLTVV.

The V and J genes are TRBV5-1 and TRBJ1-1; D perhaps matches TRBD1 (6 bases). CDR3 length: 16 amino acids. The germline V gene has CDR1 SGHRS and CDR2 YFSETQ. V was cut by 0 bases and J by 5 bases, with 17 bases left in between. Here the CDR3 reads CASSLEGQYLTTEAFF. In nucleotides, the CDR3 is TGCGCCAGCAGCTTGGAAGGACAGTACTTAACTACTGAAGCTTTCTTT.

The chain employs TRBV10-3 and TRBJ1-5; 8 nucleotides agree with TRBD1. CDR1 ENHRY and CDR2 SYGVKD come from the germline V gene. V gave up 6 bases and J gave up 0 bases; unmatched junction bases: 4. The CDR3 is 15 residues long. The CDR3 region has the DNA TGTGCCATCAGGAAGGGACAGGATAGCAATCAGCCCCAGCATTTT. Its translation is CAIRKGQDSNQPQHF.

The CDR3 sequence is CASSATGGTEAFF. As DNA, the CDR3 is TGTGCCAGCAGCGCAACGGGAGGGACTGAAGCTTTCTTT. The rearrangement joins TRBV7-8 to TRBJ1-1; D remains ambiguous. V dropped 5 bases and J dropped 5 bases, with 12 bases sitting between them. The CDR3 loop spans 13 amino acids. CDR1 and CDR2 from the germline V gene are SGHVS and FQNEAQ.

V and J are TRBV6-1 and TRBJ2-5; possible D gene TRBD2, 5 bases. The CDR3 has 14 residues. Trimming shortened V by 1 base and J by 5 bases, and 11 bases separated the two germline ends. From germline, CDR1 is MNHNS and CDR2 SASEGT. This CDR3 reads CASSEGLAVETQYF. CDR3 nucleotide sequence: TGTGCCAGCAGTGAAGGGCTAGCCGTGGAGACCCAGTACTTC.

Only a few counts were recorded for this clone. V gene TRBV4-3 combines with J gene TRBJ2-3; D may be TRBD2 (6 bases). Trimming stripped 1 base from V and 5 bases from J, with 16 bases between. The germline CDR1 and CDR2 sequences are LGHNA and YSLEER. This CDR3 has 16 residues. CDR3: CASSQAGTSILDTQYF. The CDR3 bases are TGCGCCAGCAGCCAAGCGGGGACTTCTATTTTAGATACGCAGTATTTT.

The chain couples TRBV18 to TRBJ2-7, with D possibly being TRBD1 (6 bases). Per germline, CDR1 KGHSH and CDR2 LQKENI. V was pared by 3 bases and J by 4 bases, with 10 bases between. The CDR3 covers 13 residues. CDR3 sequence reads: CASSPTQGYEQYF. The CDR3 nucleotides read TGTGCCAGCTCACCGACGCAGGGGTACGAGCAGTACTTC.

CDR3 nucleotide sequence: TGCGCCAGCAGGGAGGGGCTAGCGGGGACCTACGAGCAGTACTTC. Translation: CASREGLAGTYEQYF. This rearrangement joins TRBV5-1 to TRBJ2-7, with 9 bases that match TRBD2. The CDR3 loop spans 15 amino acids. After removal of 5 bases from V and 2 bases from J, the junction contained 8 bases not matched to a gene. Germline loops: CDR1 SGHRS, CDR2 YFSETQ.

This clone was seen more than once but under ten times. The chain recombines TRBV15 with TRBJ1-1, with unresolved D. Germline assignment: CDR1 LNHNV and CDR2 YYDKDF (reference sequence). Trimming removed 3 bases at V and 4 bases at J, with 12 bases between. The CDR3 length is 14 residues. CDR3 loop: CATSRAIWATEAFF. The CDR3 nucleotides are TGTGCCACCAGCAGGGCGATATGGGCCACTGAAGCTTTCTTT.

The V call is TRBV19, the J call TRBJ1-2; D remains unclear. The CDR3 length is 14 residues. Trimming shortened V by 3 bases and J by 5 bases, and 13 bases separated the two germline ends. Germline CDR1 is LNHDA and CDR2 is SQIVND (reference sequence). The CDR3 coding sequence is TGTGCCAGTAGTATGGGAGAGCGGCGGTATGGCTACACCTTC. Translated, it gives CASSMGERRYGYTF.

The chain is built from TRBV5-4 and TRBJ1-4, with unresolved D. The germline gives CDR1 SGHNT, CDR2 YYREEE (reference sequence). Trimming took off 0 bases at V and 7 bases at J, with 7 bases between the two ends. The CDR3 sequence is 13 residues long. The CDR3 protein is CASSLAGLEKLFF. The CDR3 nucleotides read TGTGCCAGCAGCTTGGCGGGTCTTGAAAAACTGTTTTTT.

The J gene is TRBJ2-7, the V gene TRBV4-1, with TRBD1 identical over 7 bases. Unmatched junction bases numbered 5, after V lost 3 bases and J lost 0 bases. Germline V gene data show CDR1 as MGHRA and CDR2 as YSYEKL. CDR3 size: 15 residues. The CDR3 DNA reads TGCGCCAGCAGCCACCCGGGACAGTCCTCCTACGAGCAGTACTTC. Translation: CASSHPGQSSYEQYF.